The next 10 T cell receptor beta chains were all read from a single sample in a study of PD-1 blockade in classical Hodgkin lymphoma. All trial patients relapsed after autologous stem cell transplantation. TCRdb's copy holds only in-frame clones and misses some; the assay was immunoSEQ multiplex PCR. The sample holds 26,000 or so clones, around 67% seen once. This specimen was peripheral blood mononuclear cells (PBMCs), taken before the second cycle of nivolumab. The receptors shown here come from a human donor with classical Hodgkin lymphoma.

CDR3 in amino acids: CASSSGQGNYGYTF. The DNA of the CDR3 is TGTGCCAGCAGTTCTGGACAGGGAAACTATGGCTACACCTTC. The chain uses TRBV28 and TRBJ1-2; 8 bases line up with TRBD1. Per germline, CDR1 MDHEN and CDR2 SYDVKM. CDR3 size: 14 residues. Trimming at V came to 4 bases and at J to 2 bases, leaving 3 bases not matched to a gene.

The count of this clone is one. V usage is TRBV6-5 and J usage is TRBJ1-2, with no clear D. CDR3 length: 14 residues. Trimming removed 2 bases at V and 4 bases at J, with 11 bases between. Germline V lookup: CDR1 MNHEY, CDR2 SVGAGI. Written as DNA, the CDR3 is TGTGCCAGCAGTTACACCTCGCCGATCTATGGCTACACCTTC. Translation gives CASSYTSPIYGYTF.

The CDR3 is CAWSAGGAGNTIYF. The DNA of the CDR3 is TGTGCCTGGAGTGCAGGGGGAGCTGGAAACACCATATATTTT. The rearrangement uses TRBV30 and TRBJ1-3; 7 nucleotides align to TRBD1. In germline, CDR1 is GTSNPN, CDR2 SVGIG (reference sequence). CDR3 length: 14 residues. The V segment lost 1 base and the J segment 2 bases; nucleotides outside the gene matches: 2.

V gene TRBV7-2 combines with J gene TRBJ1-4, with D perhaps TRBD1 (5 bases). The CDR3 contains 15 residues. Trimming cost V 1 base and J 4 bases, with 10 bases left between them. CDR1 and CDR2 from the germline V gene are SGHTA and FQGNSA. CDR3 in amino acids: CASSLVGRVNEKLFF. Here the CDR3 DNA reads TGTGCCAGCAGCTTAGTGGGGCGGGTTAATGAAAAACTGTTTTTT.

The chain has TRBV18 and TRBJ2-5; 10 bases line up with TRBD2. Looked up from germline, CDR1 is KGHSH and CDR2 is LQKENI. V shed 1 base and J 3 bases; nucleotides not matched to a gene: 11. This CDR3 is 18 amino acids long. In DNA, the CDR3 is TGTGCCAGCTCACCACGGCTAGCGGGAGCCGCCCCCGAAGAGACCCAGTACTTC. This sequence encodes CASSPRLAGAAPEETQYF.

Of note for this clone: Other nucleotide sequences from this sample produce the same CDR3. The chain employs TRBV6-5 and TRBJ1-6; D is uncertain. The CDR3 is made up of 13 amino acids. Germline assignment: CDR1 MNHEY and CDR2 SVGAGI. Trimming shortened V by 0 bases and J by 8 bases, and 5 bases separated the two germline ends. This chain's CDR3 is CASSYSQDSPLHF. DNA of the CDR3: TGTGCCAGCAGTTACTCTCAGGATTCACCCCTCCACTTT.

The chain recombines TRBV9 with TRBJ2-3; 10 nucleotides line up with TRBD2. The CDR3 runs 16 residues. Trimming cost V 4 bases and J 6 bases; bases outside gene matches: 11. Germline-derived CDR1 and CDR2 are SGDLS and YYNGEE. CDR3 region: CASSFTAGGLKDTQYF. The CDR3, as DNA: TGTGCCAGCAGCTTCACAGCGGGGGGGCTTAAGGATACGCAGTATTTT.

The chain is built from TRBV28 and TRBJ1-4; 8 bases match TRBD1. CDR1 is MDHEN, CDR2 SYDVKM, per germline. CDR3 size: 15 residues. The V segment lost 3 bases and the J segment 5 bases; nucleotides outside the gene matches: 5. The CDR3 sequence is CASSFSGGGNEKLFF. The CDR3, as DNA: TGTGCCAGCAGTTTCTCAGGGGGCGGGAATGAAAAACTGTTTTTT.

V is TRBV27 and J is TRBJ1-5; TRBD1 might be the D (6 bases). The germline CDR1 and CDR2 sequences are MNHEY and SMNVEV (reference sequence). V lost 5 bases and J lost 6, with 17 bases in between. This CDR3 region has 15 residues. The CDR3 spells CASSLLGGGLQPQHF. Written as DNA, the CDR3 is TGTGCCAGCAGTCTCCTCGGGGGCGGTCTTCAGCCCCAGCATTTT.

This clone was counted only a few times. The chain employs TRBV27 and TRBJ2-7, with no clear D. This CDR3 comprises 13 residues. V shed 3 bases and J shed 3 bases, with 9 bases lying between them. The germline V gene has CDR1 MNHEY and CDR2 SMNVEV (reference sequence). The CDR3 reads CASSLRSDYEQYF. The CDR3 DNA follows: TGTGCCAGCAGTTTGAGGAGCGACTACGAGCAGTACTTC.